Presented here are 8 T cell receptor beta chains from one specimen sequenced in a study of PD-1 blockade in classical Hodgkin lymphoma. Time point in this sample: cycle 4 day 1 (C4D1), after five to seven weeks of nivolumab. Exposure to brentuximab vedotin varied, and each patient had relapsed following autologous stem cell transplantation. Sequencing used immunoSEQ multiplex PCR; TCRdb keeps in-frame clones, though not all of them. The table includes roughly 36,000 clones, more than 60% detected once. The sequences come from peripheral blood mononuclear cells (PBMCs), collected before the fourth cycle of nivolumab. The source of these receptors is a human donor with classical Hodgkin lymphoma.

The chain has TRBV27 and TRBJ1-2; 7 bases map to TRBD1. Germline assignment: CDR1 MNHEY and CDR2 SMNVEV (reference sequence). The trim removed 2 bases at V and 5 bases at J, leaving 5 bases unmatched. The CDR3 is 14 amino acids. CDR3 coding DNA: TGTGCCAGCAGTTTAAAGGGCAGGGGGTATGGCTACACCTTC. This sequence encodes CASSLKGRGYGYTF.

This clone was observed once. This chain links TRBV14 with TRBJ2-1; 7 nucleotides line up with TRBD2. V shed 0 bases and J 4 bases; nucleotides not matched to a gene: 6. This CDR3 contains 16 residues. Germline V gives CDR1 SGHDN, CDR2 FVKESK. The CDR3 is CASSQERTRNYNEQFF. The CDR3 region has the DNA TGTGCCAGCAGCCAAGAACGGACTAGGAATTACAATGAGCAGTTCTTC.

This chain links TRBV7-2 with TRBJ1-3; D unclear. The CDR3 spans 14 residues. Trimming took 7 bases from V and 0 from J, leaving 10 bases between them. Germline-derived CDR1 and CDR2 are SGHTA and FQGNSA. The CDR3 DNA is TGTGCCAGCACCAAAGAGAACTCTGGAAACACCATATATTTT. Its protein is CASTKENSGNTIYF.

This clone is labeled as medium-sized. CDR3 loop: CASSTRPPSAYEQYF. Written as DNA, the CDR3 is TGTGCCAGCAGTACGAGGCCCCCGTCGGCATACGAGCAGTACTTC. V is TRBV2 and J is TRBJ2-7; D remains ambiguous. CDR1 SNHLY and CDR2 FYNNEI come from the germline V gene. The length of the CDR3 is 15 residues. The germline V and J ends were trimmed by 5 bases and 4 bases, with 18 bases remaining between them. Full variable domain (rest looked up from reference TRBV2 and TRBJ2-7): EPEVTQTPSHQVTQMGQEVILRCVPISNHLYFYWYRQILGQKVEFLVSFYNNEISEKSEIFDDQFSVERPDGSNFTLKIRSTKLEDSAMYFCASSTRPPSAYEQYFGPGTRLTVT.

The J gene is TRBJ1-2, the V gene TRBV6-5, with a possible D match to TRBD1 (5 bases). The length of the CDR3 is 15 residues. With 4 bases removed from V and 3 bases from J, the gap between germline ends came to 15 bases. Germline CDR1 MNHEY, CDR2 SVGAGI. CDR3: CASSWTGGGDYGYTF. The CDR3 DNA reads TGTGCCAGCAGTTGGACGGGGGGGGGAGACTATGGCTACACCTTC.

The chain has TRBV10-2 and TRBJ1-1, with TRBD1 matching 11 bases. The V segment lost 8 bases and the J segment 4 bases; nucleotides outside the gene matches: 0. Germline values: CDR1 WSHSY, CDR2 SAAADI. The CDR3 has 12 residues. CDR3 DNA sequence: TGCGCCAGCGGGACAGGGGGCACTGAAGCTTTCTTT. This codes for CASGTGGTEAFF.

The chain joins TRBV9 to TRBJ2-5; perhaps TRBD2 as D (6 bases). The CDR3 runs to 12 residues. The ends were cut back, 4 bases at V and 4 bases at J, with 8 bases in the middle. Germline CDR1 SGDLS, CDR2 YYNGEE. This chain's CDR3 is CASSPGGETQYF. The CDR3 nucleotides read TGTGCCAGCAGCCCCGGGGGAGAGACCCAGTACTTC.

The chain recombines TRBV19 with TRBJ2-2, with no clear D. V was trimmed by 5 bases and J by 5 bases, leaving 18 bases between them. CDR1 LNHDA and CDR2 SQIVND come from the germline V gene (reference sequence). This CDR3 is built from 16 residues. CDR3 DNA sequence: TGTGCCAGTAGTGGAGATGGGGTAATGGATACCGGGGAGCTGTTTTTT. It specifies CASSGDGVMDTGELFF.